This T cell receptor beta chain emerged from a study of T-cell reconstitution after alpha-beta-depleted transplantation in children. The study's findings and limits: Diversity of TCRbeta at day 60 was high in some patients, arising from surviving recipient T cells and thymic progenitors.

A library of TCRbeta sequences, prepared with unique molecular identifiers, was generated. TCRdb processed the PCR reads anew with MiXCR; each CDR3 protein has one entry. The profile shows around 960,000 distinct CDR3 sequences, about 29% of them singletons. In the case of this clonotype: Antigen specificity is unknown.

Germline CDR1 and CDR2: DFQATT and SNEGSKA (reference sequence). The V and J ends lost 1 base and 5 bases, in that order; junction bases with no gene match: 6. The CDR3 runs to 15 residues. Sequences were derived from PBMCs, mostly from graft donor cells, sampled 360 days after TCRalphabeta/CD19-depleted stem cell transplant. This clonotype was obtained from a boy under two years old who had a stem cell transplant for SCID, so the T cells may come from the graft donor. This chain joins TRBV20-1 and TRBJ1-5, with 9 positions matching TRBD1. CDR3 DNA: TGCAGTGCTAGAGGGAGGACAGGGGACTATCAGCCCCAGCATTTT. Translation gives CSARGRTGDYQPQHF.